This T cell receptor beta chain was recovered during a study of cytomegalovirus exposure and HLA in healthy donors. The germline gives CDR1 SEHNR, CDR2 FQNEAQ (reference sequence). CDR3 length equals 15 residues. V was shortened by 7 bases and J by 5 bases, with 18 bases between the two germline ends. Points from the study as a whole: Researchers catalogued 150 or so TCR beta chains as cytomegalovirus-associated. A cluster of highly shared sequence variants was likely a sequencing artifact.

With respect to this clone: As yet, its antigen is unknown.

The PCR used 60 Vbeta and 13 Jbeta primers. The protocol was immunoSEQ multiplex PCR, while the TCRdb copy is restricted to in-frame clones and leaves out a portion. The sample contains around 100,000 clones, 65% to 75% of which appear only once. The specimen was PBMCs. The receptor's source is a man younger than 45 in good health and CMV-seropositive. V is TRBV7-9 and J is TRBJ2-1, with D perhaps TRBD1 (7 bases). The DNA for the CDR3 is TGTGCCAGCATCACTCGACAGGGACTCGACAATGAGCAGTTCTTC. This sequence encodes CASITRQGLDNEQFF. Variable domain in full (rest from reference TRBV7-9 and TRBJ2-1): DTGVSQNPRHKITKRGQNVTFRCDPISEHNRLYWYRQTLGQGPEFLTYFQNEAQLEKSRLLSDRFSAERPKGSFSTLEIQRTEQGDSAMYLCASITRQGLDNEQFFGPGTRLTVL.